One sample yielded the 6 T cell receptor beta chains listed below, sequenced in a study of blood T cell repertoires in COVID-19. Sequencing used immunoSEQ multiplex PCR; TCRdb keeps in-frame clones, though not all of them. Counted here are approximately 89,000 clones, around 85% occurring once; the ten biggest clones make up about an eighth. Sequenced material: peripheral blood. The receptor source for this set is a woman between 65 and 79 years old with active or convalescent COVID-19.

The CDR3 DNA sequence: TGTGCCAGCAGCGGTCAGAACTATGGCTACACCTTC. Protein: CASSGQNYGYTF. The chain uses TRBV6-2 or TRBV6-3 and TRBJ1-2; no clear D gene. V was clipped by 6 bases and J by 2 bases, with 7 bases between them. CDR3 length: 12 residues. Germline CDR1 and CDR2: MNHEY and SVGEGT.

This CDR3 is CASSLGPSGDMNTGELFF. Here the CDR3 DNA reads TGCGCCAGCAGCTTGGGTCCTAGCGGGGACATGAACACCGGGGAGCTGTTTTTT. The rearrangement uses TRBV5-1 and TRBJ2-2; TRBD2 matches at 9 bases. This CDR3 spans 18 amino acids. Losses at the gene ends were 0 bases for V and 1 base for J; bases not matched to a gene: 7. Germline V gene sequence: CDR1 SGHRS, CDR2 YFSETQ.

This chain connects TRBV4-2 to TRBJ2-1, with D maybe TRBD2 (6 bases). Between the trimmed V and J ends, which lost 1 base and 7 bases, there was a span of 14 bases. Germline-derived CDR1 and CDR2 are LGHNA and YNFKEQ. The CDR3 contains 15 residues. The DNA of the CDR3 is TGTGCCAGCAGCCAAGGGAGGGTGATCTTTAATGAGCAGTTCTTC. Translated: CASSQGRVIFNEQFF.

This chain links TRBV29-1 with TRBJ2-1; TRBD2 matches at 8 bases. The length of the CDR3 is 11 residues. CDR1 is SQVTM and CDR2 is ANQGSEA in the germline V gene. V trimming: 7 bases; J trimming: 10 bases; junction bases outside the gene matches: 6. The CDR3 sequence: CSAAGGGEQFF. CDR3 sequence (DNA): TGCAGCGCCGCGGGGGGAGGGGAGCAGTTCTTC.

This chain links TRBV5-5 with TRBJ1-6, with 7 bases identical to TRBD1. Germline V lookup: CDR1 SGHKS, CDR2 YYEKEE (reference sequence). V shed 4 bases and J 9 bases; nucleotides not matched to a gene: 7. The CDR3 length is 14 residues. The CDR3 DNA follows: TGTGCCAGCAGCGGGGGGACAGAGAGTTCACCCCTCCACTTT. Translation: CASSGGTESSPLHF.

This rearrangement joins TRBV11-2 to TRBJ2-2; maybe TRBD2 (5 bases). The V end was cut by 3 bases, the J end by 1 base, with 9 bases between. This CDR3 region has 15 residues. Germline V lookup: CDR1 SGHAT, CDR2 FQNNGV. The CDR3 nucleotides read TGTGCCAGCAGCTTTACCGGGGTGAACACCGGGGAGCTGTTTTTT. Protein: CASSFTGVNTGELFF.